Included here is one T cell receptor (beta chain) sequence, with context. Its antigen is as yet unknown. The data were obtained in a study of identical twins. Study-wide results and caveats: Among out-of-frame alpha sequences shared by twins, low generation probability occurred in excess. Within cord blood, abundant beta clonotypes carried fewer insertions, but memory repertoires showed no such trend. Without tracking the same donors, conclusions rested on cross-sectional statistical analysis.

From germline, CDR1 is MNHEY and CDR2 SVGEGT. V was trimmed by 4 bases and J by 0 bases, leaving 10 bases between them. The length of the CDR3 is 15 residues. Using its own MiXCR run on the 5' RACE reads, TCRdb lists one record per CDR3 protein. Of about 660,000 distinct CDR3 sequences detected, 8.6% appear once; the ten largest clones hold around 0.98%. The sample was also linked to a second study, of yellow fever vaccine responses in identical twins.

The chain employs TRBV6-2 or TRBV6-3 and TRBJ2-1, with D perhaps TRBD2 (6 bases). This sequence originates from a woman under 30 in good health. Sequencing was carried out using PBMCs. CDR3 nucleotides: TGTGCCAGCAGTTTCTGGGGAGGCTCCTACAATGAGCAGTTCTTC. Its protein product is CASSFWGGSYNEQFF.